A selection of T cell receptor beta chains follows, all from one sample in a study of vaccination effects on CD4 cells after COVID-19. These receptors are not linked to any known antigen. The data were produced by immunoSEQ multiplex PCR, yet TCRdb's version contains in-frame clones alone and is incomplete. The sample lists under 35,000 clones; under 80% were seen once. The sequencing here drew on CD4+ T cells from PBMCs cultured with a peptide pool, taken before COVID-19 vaccination. All receptors come from a human donor who had a prior SARS-CoV-2 infection. Both conserved end residues are part of each CDR3. The D gene is left open where the match is weak. Size tells how often a clone was seen (once, few, many) or the class of an expanded clone, and some rows leave it out.

>TRBJ2-1|TRBD1|once|TRBV5-1
TGCGCCAGCAGCCCAGCGGGACAGGGAAATGAGCAGTTCTTC
CASSPAGQGNEQFF
>TRBJ2-2|TRBD2|NA|TRBV11-3
TGTGCCAGCAGCCCGCCATACGCGGGGGGAGGTGTCGGGGAGCTGTTTTTT
CASSPPYAGGGVGELFF
>TRBJ1-2|TRBD1|few|TRBV5-1
TGCGCCAGCAGCTTGGCCAAAGGGGGCGCCAACTATGGCTACACCTTC
CASSLAKGGANYGYTF
>TRBJ2-3|TRBD2|NA|TRBV18
TGTGCCAGCTCGCCTAGCGGGGGGATCACAGATACGCAGTATTTT
CASSPSGGITDTQYF
>TRBJ1-5|NA|NA|TRBV6-1
TGTGCCAGCAGTGAAGTGGCAGGGTCAAATCAGCCCCAGCATTTT
CASSEVAGSNQPQHF
>TRBJ1-5|NA|few|TRBV7-8
TGTGCCAGCAGCCCCAAGACCTATTCGGGCAATCAGCCCCAGCATTTT
CASSPKTYSGNQPQHF
>TRBJ1-4|NA|once|TRBV6-5
TGTGCCAGCAGTCAGAAAGGACAGATCAATGAAAAACTGTTTTTT
CASSQKGQINEKLFF
>TRBJ2-3|TRBD2|NA|TRBV7-9
TGTGCCAGCAGCCAAGCGGGGGGGGTTACCACAGATACGCAGTATTTT
CASSQAGGVTTDTQYF
>TRBJ2-1|TRBD2|NA|TRBV11-3
TGTGCCAGCAGCTTAGATAGCGGGATGGGGCAGTTCTTC
CASSLDSGMGQFF
>TRBJ2-3|TRBD1|once|TRBV7-2
TGTGCCAGCAGCTCCCGCCCCAGGGGGCCCTTGACAGATACGCAGTATTTT
CASSSRPRGPLTDTQYF
>TRBJ2-3|NA|NA|TRBV7-3
TGTGCCAGCAGCTTACTTTTTACAGATACGCAGTATTTT
CASSLLFTDTQYF
>TRBJ2-1|NA|NA|TRBV25-1
TGTGCCAGCAGTGCGCCTAGGAATGAGCAGTTCTTC
CASSAPRNEQFF
>TRBJ2-3|TRBD2|NA|TRBV3-1/TRBV3-2
TGTGCCAGCAGCCCGCGGAGGCTAGCGGATAGCACAGATACGCAGTATTTT
CASSPRRLADSTDTQYF
>TRBJ2-2|NA|NA|TRBV21-1
TGTGCCAGAGTCCAGGGGGCGACCTGGACCGGGGAGCTGTTTTTT
CARVQGATWTGELFF
>TRBJ1-6|NA|NA|TRBV12-5
TGTGCTAGTGGTTTGGGTGGTCTGGTTTCACCCCTCCACTTT
CASGLGGLVSPLHF